The rows below give T cell receptor beta chains drawn from one sample of a study of control samples from healthy donors and cancer patients. Produced via immunoSEQ multiplex PCR; TCRdb's table is partial and in-frame only. The data contain about 60,000 clones, 90% of them singletons. The sequencing sample was made of PBMCs. The receptors come from a woman between 50 and 59 years old with colorectal cancer. Both conserved end residues are part of each CDR3. D genes are given only for firm matches. Clone size is not always given. Where it is, it says once, few, many or a class for expanded clones.

J,size,D,V,length,DNA,CDR3
TRBJ1-3,NA,NA,TRBV20-1,14,TGCAGTGCTAGTGCGACAGTGACTAGAAACACCATATATTTT,CSASATVTRNTIYF
TRBJ1-2,NA,NA,TRBV11-2,14,TGTGCCAGCAGCGTACCGGGGGATTGGTATGGCTACACCTTC,CASSVPGDWYGYTF
TRBJ1-2,NA,NA,TRBV11-2,15,TGTGCCAGCAGCTTAGGGCTGGGTGGGGTAGAAGGCTACACCTTC,CASSLGLGGVEGYTF
TRBJ2-1,NA,NA,TRBV10-3,14,TGTGCCACCACGACAGGAGAGGAGGTCAATGAGCAGTTCTTC,CATTTGEEVNEQFF
TRBJ1-1,NA,NA,TRBV28,17,TGTGCCAGCTGGAAAGACAGGCTGGACTCCATGAACACTGAAGCTTTCTTT,CASWKDRLDSMNTEAFF
TRBJ1-5,once,NA,TRBV28,13,TGTGCCAGCCAATTCCTTAGCAATCAGCCCCAGCATTTT,CASQFLSNQPQHF
TRBJ2-3,NA,NA,TRBV30,14,TGTGCCTGGACCGACTGGACGACCACAGATACGCAGTATTTT,CAWTDWTTTDTQYF
TRBJ2-1,NA,TRBD1,TRBV24-1,13,TGTGCCACTACAGGGGGCTTCCCCAATGAGCAGTTCTTC,CATTGGFPNEQFF
TRBJ1-3,NA,NA,TRBV12-3/TRBV12-4,13,TGTGCCAGCAGTTTTTATCCTGGAAACACCATATATTTT,CASSFYPGNTIYF
TRBJ2-1,NA,NA,TRBV5-1,15,TGCGCCAGCAGCGTGACGGAGAGCTCCTACAATGAGCAGTTCTTC,CASSVTESSYNEQFF
TRBJ2-5,NA,TRBD1,TRBV5-1,16,TGCGCCAGCAGCCCCAGGCCGGGACAGGGAGCTGAGACCCAGTACTTC,CASSPRPGQGAETQYF
TRBJ2-7,NA,TRBD1,TRBV27,14,TGTGCCAGCAGTTCCATGGGACAGGGGTTCGAGCAGTACTTC,CASSSMGQGFEQYF
TRBJ2-7,NA,NA,TRBV6-5,14,TGTGCCAGCAGTTACAGCGCAGAGACCTACGAGCAGTACTTC,CASSYSAETYEQYF
TRBJ2-7,NA,NA,TRBV6-1,18,TGTGCCAGCAGTGAACATTCCCCTCCTGACCCACGGGGCGACGAGCAGTACTTC,CASSEHSPPDPRGDEQYF
TRBJ2-3,NA,TRBD1,TRBV7-3,13,TGTGCCAGCAGCCAGGACAGGGTGGATACGCAGTATTTT,CASSQDRVDTQYF
TRBJ1-1,once,NA,TRBV3-1/TRBV3-2,12,TGTGCCAGCAGCCAAGGAGGGTCGCAAGCTTTCTTT,CASSQGGSQAFF
TRBJ2-5,NA,TRBD2,TRBV7-8,16,TGTGCCAGCAGCTCCTCTAGCGGGGGGTCCCAAGAGACCCAGTACTTC,CASSSSSGGSQETQYF
TRBJ2-4,once,TRBD1,TRBV5-1,14,TGCGCCAGCAGCTTGCACAGGGGGGCGGACATTCAGTACTTC,CASSLHRGADIQYF
TRBJ2-3,few,TRBD1,TRBV24-1,16,TGTGCCACCAGTGATTCCCGGACAGGGACCACAGATACGCAGTATTTT,CATSDSRTGTTDTQYF
TRBJ2-7,NA,TRBD2,TRBV20-1,14,TGCAGTGCTAGTCGGCTAGCGGGAGTCTACGAGCAGTACTTC,CSASRLAGVYEQYF
TRBJ2-3,once,NA,TRBV27,17,TGTGCCAGCAGTTCTCCTGGCGGGCGCCTTTACACAGATACGCAGTATTTT,CASSSPGGRLYTDTQYF
TRBJ1-1,few,NA,TRBV18,14,TGTGCCAGCTCCGCGGGTGGGTGGAACACTGAAGCTTTCTTT,CASSAGGWNTEAFF
TRBJ2-5,once,NA,TRBV18,13,TGTGCCAGCTCACCTGAAGGGCAAGAGACCCAGTACTTC,CASSPEGQETQYF
TRBJ2-7,NA,NA,TRBV11-2,12,TGTGCCAGCAGCTTAGGCCTCTACGAGCAGTACTTC,CASSLGLYEQYF
TRBJ1-5,once,NA,TRBV30,15,TGTGCCTGGAGTAAGGTTGCCGGGGGCAATCAGCCCCAGCATTTT,CAWSKVAGGNQPQHF
TRBJ2-1,NA,TRBD2,TRBV4-1,15,TGCGCCAGCAGCCAAGGACTAGCGGGAGGGCCCGCGCAGTTCTTC,CASSQGLAGGPAQFF
TRBJ2-5,NA,TRBD2,TRBV28,15,TGTGCCAGCAGTCCCGAGACTAGCGGCCAAGAGACCCAGTACTTC,CASSPETSGQETQYF
TRBJ1-6,NA,TRBD1,TRBV6-5,14,TGTGCCAGCAGTATGGGACAGGTGTCCGGACCCCTCCACTTT,CASSMGQVSGPLHF
TRBJ2-2,NA,NA,TRBV7-8,15,TGTGCCAGCAGCTTAGTGGTAGAGAACACCGGGGAGCTGTTTTTT,CASSLVVENTGELFF
TRBJ2-4,NA,NA,TRBV30,12,TGTGCCTGGAGTGTAATGAGTTACATTCAGTACTTC,CAWSVMSYIQYF
TRBJ1-3,NA,NA,TRBV2,15,TGTGCCAGCTTAAGATCGGGGGTATCGGGAAACACCATATATTTT,CASLRSGVSGNTIYF
TRBJ1-1,NA,NA,TRBV5-1,14,TGCGCCAGCAGGCCACCGGGACGGGGCACTGAAGCTTTCTTT,CASRPPGRGTEAFF